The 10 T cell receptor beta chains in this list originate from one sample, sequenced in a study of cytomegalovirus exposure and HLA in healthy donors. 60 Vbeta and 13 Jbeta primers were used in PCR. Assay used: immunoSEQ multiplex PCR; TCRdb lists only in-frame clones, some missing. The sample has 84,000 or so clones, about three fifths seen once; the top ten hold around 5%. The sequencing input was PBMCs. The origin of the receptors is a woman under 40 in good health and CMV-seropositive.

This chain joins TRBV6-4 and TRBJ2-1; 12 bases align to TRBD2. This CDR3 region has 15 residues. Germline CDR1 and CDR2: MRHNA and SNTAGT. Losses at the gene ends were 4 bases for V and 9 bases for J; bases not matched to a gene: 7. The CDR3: CASSALAGGLGEQFF. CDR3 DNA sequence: TGTGCCAGCAGTGCTCTAGCGGGGGGGCTGGGTGAGCAGTTCTTC.

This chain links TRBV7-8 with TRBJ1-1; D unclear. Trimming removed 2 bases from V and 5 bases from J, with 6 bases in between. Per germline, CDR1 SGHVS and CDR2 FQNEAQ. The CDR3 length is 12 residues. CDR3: CASSLRRTEAFF. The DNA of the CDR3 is TGTGCCAGCAGCTTACGCAGAACTGAAGCTTTCTTT.

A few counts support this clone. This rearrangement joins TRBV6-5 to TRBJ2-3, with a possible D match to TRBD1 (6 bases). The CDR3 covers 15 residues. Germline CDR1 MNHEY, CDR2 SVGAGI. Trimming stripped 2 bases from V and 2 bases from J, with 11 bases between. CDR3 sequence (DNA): TGTGCCAGCAGTTACGGTGGGGGACACACAGATACGCAGTATTTT. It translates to CASSYGGGHTDTQYF.

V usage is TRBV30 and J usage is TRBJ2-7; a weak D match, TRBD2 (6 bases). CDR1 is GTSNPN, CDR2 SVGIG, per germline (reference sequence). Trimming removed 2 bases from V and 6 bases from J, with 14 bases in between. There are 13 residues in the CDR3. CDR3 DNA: TGTGCCTGGAGTACTTTATTGGGGGGCGAGCAGTACTTC. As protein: CAWSTLLGGEQYF.

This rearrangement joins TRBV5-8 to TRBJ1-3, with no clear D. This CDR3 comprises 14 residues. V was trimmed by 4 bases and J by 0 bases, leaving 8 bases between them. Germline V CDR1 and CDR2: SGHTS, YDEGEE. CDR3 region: CASSGSGSGNTIYF. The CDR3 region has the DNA TGTGCCAGCAGCGGTTCGGGCTCTGGAAACACCATATATTTT.

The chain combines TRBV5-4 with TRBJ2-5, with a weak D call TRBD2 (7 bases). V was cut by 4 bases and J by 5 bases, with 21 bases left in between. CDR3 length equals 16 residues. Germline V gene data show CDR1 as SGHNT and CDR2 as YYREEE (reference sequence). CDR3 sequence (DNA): TGTGCCAGCAGCATCTTGGGCGGGGGCGGCGGTGAGACCCAGTACTTC. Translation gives CASSILGGGGGETQYF.

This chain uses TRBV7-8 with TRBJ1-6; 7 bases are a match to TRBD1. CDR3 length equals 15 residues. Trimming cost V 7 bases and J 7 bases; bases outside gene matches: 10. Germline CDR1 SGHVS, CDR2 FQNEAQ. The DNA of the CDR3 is TGTGCCAGCACCCTTACCGGGACAGCAAATTCACCCCTCCACTTT. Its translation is CASTLTGTANSPLHF.

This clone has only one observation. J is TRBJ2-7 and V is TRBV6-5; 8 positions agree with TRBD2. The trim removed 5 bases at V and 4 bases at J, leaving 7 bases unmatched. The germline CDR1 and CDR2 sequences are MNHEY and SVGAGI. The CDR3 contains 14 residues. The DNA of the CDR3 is TGTGCCAGCAGTATCGGGGGGGCTCTGTACGAGCAGTACTTC. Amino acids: CASSIGGALYEQYF.

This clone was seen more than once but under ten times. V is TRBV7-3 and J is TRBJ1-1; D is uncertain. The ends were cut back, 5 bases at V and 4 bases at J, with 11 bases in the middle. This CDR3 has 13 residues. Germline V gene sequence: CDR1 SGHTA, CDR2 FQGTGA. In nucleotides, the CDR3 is TGTGCCAGCAGCCCGTGGCGGGGCACTGAAGCTTTCTTT. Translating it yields CASSPWRGTEAFF.

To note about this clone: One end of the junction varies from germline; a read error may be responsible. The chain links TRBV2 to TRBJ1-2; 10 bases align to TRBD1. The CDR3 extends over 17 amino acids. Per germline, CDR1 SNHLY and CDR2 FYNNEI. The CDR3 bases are TGTGCCAGCAGCCTCGGCGGGACAGGGGTCTCCTCGTATGGCTACCCCTTC. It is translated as CASSLGGTGVSSYGYPF.